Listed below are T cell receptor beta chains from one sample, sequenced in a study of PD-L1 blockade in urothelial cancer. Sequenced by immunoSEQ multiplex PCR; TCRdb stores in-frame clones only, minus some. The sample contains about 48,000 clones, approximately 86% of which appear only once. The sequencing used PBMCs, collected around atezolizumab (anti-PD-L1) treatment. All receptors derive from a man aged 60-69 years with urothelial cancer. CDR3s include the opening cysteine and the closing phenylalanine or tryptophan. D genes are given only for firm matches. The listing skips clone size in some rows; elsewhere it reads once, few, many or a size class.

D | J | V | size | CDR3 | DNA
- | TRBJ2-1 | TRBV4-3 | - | CASSQAQTPYNEQFF | TGCGCCAGCAGCCAGGCCCAAACCCCCTACAATGAGCAGTTCTTC
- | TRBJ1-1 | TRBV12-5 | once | CASGLSQGNTEAFF | TGTGCTAGTGGTTTGAGCCAGGGGAACACTGAAGCTTTCTTT
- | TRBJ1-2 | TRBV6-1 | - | CASTLDSSYGYTF | TGTGCCAGCACCTTGGACAGCAGCTATGGCTACACCTTC
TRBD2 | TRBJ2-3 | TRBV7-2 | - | CASSLAGSGGSIDTQYF | TGTGCCAGCAGCTTAGCGGGGAGCGGGGGGTCGATAGATACGCAGTATTTT
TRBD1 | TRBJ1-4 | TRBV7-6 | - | CASSLGTGNANEKLFF | TGTGCCAGCAGCCTGGGGACAGGGAATGCTAATGAAAAACTGTTTTTT
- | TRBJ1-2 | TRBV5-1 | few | CASSSQGDYGYTF | TGCGCCAGCAGTAGTCAAGGAGACTATGGCTACACCTTC
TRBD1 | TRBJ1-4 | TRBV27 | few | CASRKQGIGEKLFF | TGTGCCAGCAGGAAACAGGGGATCGGTGAAAAACTGTTTTTT
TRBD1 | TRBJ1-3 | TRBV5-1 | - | CASSLGTAGNTIYF | TGCGCCAGCAGCCTAGGGACAGCTGGAAACACCATATATTTT
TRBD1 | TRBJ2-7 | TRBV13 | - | CASSLDRGVPYEQYF | TGTGCCAGCAGCTTAGACAGGGGAGTTCCCTACGAGCAGTACTTC
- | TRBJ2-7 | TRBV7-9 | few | CASSLVSGQGEQYF | TGTGCCAGCAGCTTAGTTTCAGGGCAGGGCGAGCAGTACTTC
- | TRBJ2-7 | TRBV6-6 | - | CASSTDSNEQYF | TGTGCCAGCAGTACGGACAGCAACGAGCAGTACTTC
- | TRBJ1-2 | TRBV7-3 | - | CASSGGPGFGYTF | TGTGCCAGCAGCGGGGGCCCCGGTTTCGGCTACACCTTC
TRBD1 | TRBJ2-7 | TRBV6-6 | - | CASSRPGQGLYEQYF | TGTGCCAGCAGCCGTCCGGGACAGGGTCTCTACGAGCAGTACTTC
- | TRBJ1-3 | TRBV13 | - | CASSRERGNTIYF | TGTGCCAGCAGCAGGGAGAGGGGAAACACCATATATTTT
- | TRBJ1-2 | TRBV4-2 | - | CASSQRSNYGYTF | TGTGCCAGCAGCCAACGGTCTAACTATGGCTACACCTTC